This TCR beta chain was recorded in a study of neurological immune-mediated disorders. This clonotype was observed at least ten times. Germline V lookup: CDR1 SGHRS, CDR2 YFSETQ. This CDR3 region has 14 residues. The V gene lost 3 bases and the J gene lost 4 bases, with 13 bases spanning the gap. TCRdb recomputed calls from the 5' RACE reads with MiXCR, one row per CDR3 protein. The profile covers tens of thousands of distinct CDR3 sequences, with around 3.6% appearing a single time and approximately 3.1% taken by the ten largest. Sequenced input: PBMCs. This chain links TRBV5-1 with TRBJ2-5; no clear D gene. The source of this sequence is a woman in her 30s with multiple sclerosis. CDR3 amino acids: CASSSPAHGETQYF. CDR3 coding DNA: TGCGCCAGCAGCTCCCCCGCTCATGGAGAGACCCAGTACTTC.